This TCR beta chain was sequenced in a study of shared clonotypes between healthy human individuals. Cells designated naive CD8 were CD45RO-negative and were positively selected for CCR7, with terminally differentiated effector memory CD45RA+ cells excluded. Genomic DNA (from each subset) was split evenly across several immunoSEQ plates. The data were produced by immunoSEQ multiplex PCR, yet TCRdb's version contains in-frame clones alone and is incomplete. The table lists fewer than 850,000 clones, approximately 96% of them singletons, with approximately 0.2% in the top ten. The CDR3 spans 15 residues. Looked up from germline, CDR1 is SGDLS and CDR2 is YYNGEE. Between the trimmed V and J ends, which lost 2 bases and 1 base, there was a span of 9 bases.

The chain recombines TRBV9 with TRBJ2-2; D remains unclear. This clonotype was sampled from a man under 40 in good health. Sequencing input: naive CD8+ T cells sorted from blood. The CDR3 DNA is TGTGCCAGCAGCGTGAGTCCTATGAACACCGGGGAGCTGTTTTTT. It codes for CASSVSPMNTGELFF.